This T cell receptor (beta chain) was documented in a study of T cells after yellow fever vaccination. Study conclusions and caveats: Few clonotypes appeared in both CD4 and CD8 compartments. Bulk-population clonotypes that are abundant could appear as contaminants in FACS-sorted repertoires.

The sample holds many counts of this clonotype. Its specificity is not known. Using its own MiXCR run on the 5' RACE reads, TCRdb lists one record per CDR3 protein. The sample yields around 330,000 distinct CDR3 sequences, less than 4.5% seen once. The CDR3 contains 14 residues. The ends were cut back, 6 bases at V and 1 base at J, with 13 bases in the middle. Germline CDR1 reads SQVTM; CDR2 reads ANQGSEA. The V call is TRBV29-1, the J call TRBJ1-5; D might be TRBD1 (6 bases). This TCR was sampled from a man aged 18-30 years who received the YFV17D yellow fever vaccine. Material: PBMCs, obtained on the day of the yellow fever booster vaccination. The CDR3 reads CSVVPGESNQPQHF. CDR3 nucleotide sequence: TGCAGCGTCGTTCCAGGGGAAAGCAATCAGCCCCAGCATTTT. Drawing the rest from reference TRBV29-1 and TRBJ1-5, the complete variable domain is SAVISQKPSRDICQRGTSLTIQCQVDSQVTMMFWYRQQPGQSLTLIATANQGSEATYESGFVIDKFPISRPNLTFSTLTVSNMSPEDSSIYLCSVVPGESNQPQHFGDGTRLSIL.